The 18 T cell receptor beta chains listed next were all sequenced from one sample in a study of CD8 T cells in Susac syndrome. Random hexamers served to reverse transcribe about 0.45 to 1 ug RNA. Using its own MiXCR run on the immunoSEQ multiplex PCR reads, TCRdb lists one record per CDR3 protein. The sample lists hundreds of thousands of distinct CDR3 sequences; 92% were seen once. Sequenced material: CD8+ T cells from PBMCs. These receptors came from a human donor with multiple sclerosis.

The chain combines TRBV6-5 with TRBJ2-7, with a weak D call TRBD2 (5 bases). Germline lookup yields CDR1 MNHEY and CDR2 SVGAGI. CDR3 length equals 15 residues. V gave up 0 bases and J gave up 0 bases, with 9 bases separating them. The CDR3 nucleotides read TGTGCCAGCAGTTACTCACCTGGGAGCTCCTACGAGCAGTACTTC. Translation gives CASSYSPGSSYEQYF.

This clonotype was recorded once. V usage is TRBV5-6 and J usage is TRBJ1-2; a possible D gene is TRBD1 (5 bases). Germline CDR1 SGHDT, CDR2 YYEEEE. V lost 0 bases to trimming and J lost 6 bases, with 9 bases between them. This CDR3 has 13 residues. The CDR3 nucleotides read TGTGCCAGCAGCTTGGGCAGGGTCAATGGCTACACCTTC. This translates into CASSLGRVNGYTF.

The chain links TRBV9 to TRBJ2-1; the match to TRBD2 covers 14 bases. Germline V gives CDR1 SGDLS, CDR2 YYNGEE. The CDR3 covers 17 residues. V trimming: 0 bases; J trimming: 5 bases; junction bases outside the gene matches: 4. The CDR3 spells CASSVEGLAGGNNEQFF. CDR3 DNA sequence: TGTGCCAGCAGCGTAGAAGGACTAGCGGGGGGAAACAATGAGCAGTTCTTC.

The chain combines TRBV5-1 with TRBJ1-1, with D hard to call. CDR3 length: 16 amino acids. CDR1 and CDR2 (germline): SGHRS, YFSETQ. Trimming stripped 4 bases from V and 4 bases from J, with 20 bases between. CDR3 coding DNA: TGCGCCAGCAGCATGGAGAGTACAAGGAGTATCACTGAAGCTTTCTTT. Translation gives CASSMESTRSITEAFF.

J is TRBJ2-4 and V is TRBV7-9; D may be TRBD1 (5 bases). V was shortened by 5 bases and J by 1 base, with 15 bases between the two germline ends. The CDR3 is made up of 16 amino acids. The germline V gene encodes CDR1 SEHNR and CDR2 FQNEAQ (reference sequence). CDR3 amino acids: CASSKRPPGAKNIQYF. CDR3 in DNA: TGTGCCAGCAGCAAACGACCCCCAGGGGCCAAAAACATTCAGTACTTC.

V usage is TRBV9 and J usage is TRBJ2-7, with D possibly TRBD1 on 7 matching bases. Germline V CDR1 and CDR2: SGDLS, YYNGEE. The CDR3 totals 16 residues. Trimming stripped 3 bases from V and 5 bases from J, with 21 bases between. The CDR3 nucleotides read TGTGCCAGCAGCGCGCGAGGGGGGCAGGGGGGAGACGAGCAGTACTTC. Encoded protein: CASSARGGQGGDEQYF.

The chain couples TRBV12-3 or TRBV12-4 to TRBJ2-5, with D tentatively TRBD1 (6 bases). V was cut by 6 bases and J by 1 base, with 9 bases left in between. The CDR3 sequence is 13 residues long. CDR3 protein: CASRLDSQETQYF. The DNA of the CDR3 is TGTGCCAGCAGGTTGGACAGCCAAGAGACCCAGTACTTC.

This clonotype was seen only once. The V and J genes are TRBV15 and TRBJ2-1, with a possible D match to TRBD2 (5 bases). Germline CDR1 reads LNHNV; CDR2 reads YYDKDF (reference sequence). Trimming took off 2 bases at V and 0 bases at J, with 14 bases between the two ends. The CDR3 consists of 17 residues. For the CDR3, the DNA is TGTGCCACCAGCAGACCATGGAGACTACTCTCCTACAATGAGCAGTTCTTC. This encodes CATSRPWRLLSYNEQFF.

The sample holds one count of this clonotype. The chain uses TRBV29-1 and TRBJ2-7; no reliable D call. V was trimmed by 6 bases and J by 1 base, leaving 10 bases between them. The CDR3 totals 12 residues. Germline CDR1 SQVTM, CDR2 ANQGSEA. The CDR3: CSVQHGSYEQYF. DNA of the CDR3: TGCAGCGTCCAACACGGTTCCTACGAGCAGTACTTC.

This clonotype came up once. The chain uses TRBV6-5 and TRBJ2-7, with 8 bases identical to TRBD2. The CDR3 extends over 14 amino acids. Germline loops: CDR1 MNHEY, CDR2 SVGAGI. V trimming: 2 bases; J trimming: 6 bases; junction bases outside the gene matches: 6. The CDR3 loop reads CASSYVGRGGEQYF. As DNA, the CDR3 is TGTGCCAGCAGTTACGTCGGGAGGGGAGGCGAGCAGTACTTC.

This chain joins TRBV29-1 and TRBJ2-2; possible D gene TRBD1, 5 bases. V was trimmed by 5 bases and J by 3 bases, leaving 7 bases between them. The germline V gene has CDR1 SQVTM and CDR2 ANQGSEA. This CDR3 contains 12 residues. CDR3 nucleotides: TGCAGCGTTAAAGGGGACACCGGGGAGCTGTTTTTT. Amino acid sequence: CSVKGDTGELFF.

V is TRBV9 and J is TRBJ2-2, with 8 positions matching TRBD1. The junction had 5 bases not matched to a gene; V was cut back by 7 bases and J by 0 bases. This CDR3 is built from 15 residues. The germline CDR1 and CDR2 sequences are SGDLS and YYNGEE. Written as DNA, the CDR3 is TGTGCCAGCGGCCCGACAGGGGCGAACACCGGGGAGCTGTTTTTT. Protein product: CASGPTGANTGELFF.

The rearrangement uses TRBV29-1 and TRBJ2-2, with 10 bases identical to TRBD1. V was clipped by 6 bases and J by 8 bases; unmatched bases: 3. The CDR3 runs 12 residues. Germline V gene lookup returns CDR1 SQVTM and CDR2 ANQGSEA. This CDR3 is CSVRQGAGELFF. In nucleotides, the CDR3 is TGCAGCGTCCGACAGGGGGCTGGGGAGCTGTTTTTT.

CDR3 protein: CASSIIGSPNTEAFF. CDR3 DNA sequence: TGTGCCAGTAGTATCATCGGCAGCCCGAACACTGAAGCTTTCTTT. The chain has TRBV19 and TRBJ1-1; D not certain. Between the trimmed V and J ends, which lost 3 bases and 1 base, there was a span of 12 bases. Germline V gene sequence: CDR1 LNHDA, CDR2 SQIVND (reference sequence). This CDR3 has 15 residues.

This clonotype was seen more than once but under ten times. J is TRBJ2-7 and V is TRBV30, with TRBD1 identical over 9 bases. Germline-derived CDR1 and CDR2 are GTSNPN and SVGIG (reference sequence). The CDR3 runs to 12 residues. The CDR3 loop is CATGTGTYEQYF. Here the CDR3 DNA reads TGTGCTACCGGGACAGGGACCTACGAGCAGTACTTC.

The J gene is TRBJ2-7, the V gene TRBV4-3, with TRBD2 matching over 8 bases. The germline gives CDR1 LGHNA, CDR2 YSLEER. The V and J ends lost 0 bases and 5 bases, in that order; junction bases with no gene match: 6. This CDR3 has 15 residues. The CDR3 spells CASSQESGRIDEQYF. CDR3 bases: TGCGCCAGCAGCCAAGAAAGCGGGAGAATCGACGAGCAGTACTTC.

V gene TRBV3-1 combines with J gene TRBJ2-2; 9 nucleotides align to TRBD1. Germline CDR1 LGHDT, CDR2 YNNKEL (reference sequence). This CDR3 has 15 amino acids. V shed 1 base, J shed 5 bases, and the junction held 2 bases outside the gene matches. The CDR3 region is CASSQGQGVTGELFF. In DNA, the CDR3 is TGTGCCAGCAGCCAAGGACAGGGGGTAACCGGGGAGCTGTTTTTT.

The J gene is TRBJ2-3, the V gene TRBV5-1; D is perhaps TRBD1 (5 bases). The V end lost 3 bases, the J end lost 2 bases, and 16 bases lay between the germline ends. Per the germline V gene, CDR1 is SGHRS and CDR2 is YFSETQ. This CDR3 is 16 amino acids long. CDR3 residues: CASSSNLDTLTDTQYF. The CDR3 DNA reads as TGCGCCAGCAGCTCTAACCTGGACACTCTCACAGATACGCAGTATTTT.